This T cell receptor beta chain was found in a study of blood T cell repertoires in COVID-19. Study overall: Samples came from the United States, Italy and Spain, spanning acute and convalescent COVID-19. The analysed material was cDNA or gDNA that came from T cells, B-cell-depleted T cells, or PBMCs.

This CDR3 has 15 amino acids. The germline V and J ends were trimmed by 0 bases and 0 bases, with 10 bases remaining between them. The germline CDR1 and CDR2 sequences are SGHRS and YFSETQ. Under the authors' procedure: Estimation of nucleated cell counts was performed using reference gene primer amplification. Produced via immunoSEQ multiplex PCR; TCRdb's table is partial and in-frame only. Clonal size and the V and J genes are those of that table, whereas D and trimming came from the DNA. The sample has approximately 50,000 clones, approximately 89% seen once. The sequence was collected from a human donor in a cohort sampled during active COVID-19. The sample taken for sequencing was peripheral blood. This chain joins TRBV5-1 and TRBJ2-7; D possibly corresponds to TRBD2 (6 bases). CDR3 in DNA: TGCGCCAGCAGCTTGGTGGAGGGGAGCTCCTACGAGCAGTACTTC. Protein product: CASSLVEGSSYEQYF.